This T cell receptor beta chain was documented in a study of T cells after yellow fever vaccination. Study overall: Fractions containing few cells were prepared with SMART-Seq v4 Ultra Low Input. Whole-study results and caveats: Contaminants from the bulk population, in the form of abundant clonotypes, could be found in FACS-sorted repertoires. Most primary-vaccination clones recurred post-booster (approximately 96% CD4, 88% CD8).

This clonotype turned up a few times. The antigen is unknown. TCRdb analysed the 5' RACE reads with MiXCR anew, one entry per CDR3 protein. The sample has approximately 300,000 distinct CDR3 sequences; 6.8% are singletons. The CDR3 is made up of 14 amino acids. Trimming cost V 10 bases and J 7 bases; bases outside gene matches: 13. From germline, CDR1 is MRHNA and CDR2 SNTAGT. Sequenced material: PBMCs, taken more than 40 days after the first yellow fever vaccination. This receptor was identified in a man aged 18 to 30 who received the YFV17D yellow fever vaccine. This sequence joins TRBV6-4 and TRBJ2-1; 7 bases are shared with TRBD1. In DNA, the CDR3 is TGTGCCACCGCGACCGACAGGGTTAGGAATGAGCAGTTCTTC. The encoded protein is CATATDRVRNEQFF.